Reported below is one TCR beta chain. This specimen belongs to a study of cytomegalovirus exposure and HLA in healthy donors. Across the study: The study placed over 65% of its roughly 400 genotyped donors in the Caucasian-associated ancestry cluster.

Vbeta (60) and Jbeta (13) primers were used in the PCR. As originally analysed: In a later analysis, tens of millions of unique TCR beta chains included roughly 11 million shared by two or more donors. Profiled with immunoSEQ multiplex PCR; TCRdb holds only in-frame clones, not every one. V and J calls and clone size come straight from that table; D and trimming were deduced from the DNA. Among 130,000 or so clones, more than 75% were seen once, and the ten largest hold roughly 3.2%. CDR1 and CDR2 from the germline V gene are SGHDT and YYEEEE. V gave up 4 bases and J gave up 5 bases, with 10 bases separating them. The CDR3 is 12 residues long.

The sequencing sample was made of PBMCs. The receptor's source is a man aged 18 to 30 in good health and CMV-seropositive. This chain uses TRBV5-6 with TRBJ2-7, with a tentative D call TRBD2 (5 bases). The CDR3 DNA follows: TGTGCCAGCAGCCCACTCGGGGACGAGCAGTACTTC. It yields the protein CASSPLGDEQYF.